The 23 T cell receptor beta chains below come from one sample, sequenced in a study of neoadjuvant anti-PD-1 for oral cavity cancer. Time point specified: after neoadjuvant nivolumab, at surgical resection. The assay was immunoSEQ multiplex PCR, and TCRdb's table has in-frame clones only and misses some. The sample lists approximately 10,000 clones, about three fifths occurring once. The sample was PBMCs, taken after nivolumab (anti-PD-1) treatment. Source of these receptors: a person aged 40 to 85 with oral cavity squamous cell carcinoma.

The chain recombines TRBV19 with TRBJ2-2, with D perhaps matching TRBD1 (6 bases). CDR1 is LNHDA, CDR2 SQIVND, per germline (reference sequence). Trimming cost V 3 bases and J 3 bases, with 14 bases left between them. This CDR3 spans 16 amino acids. The CDR3 coding sequence is TGTGCCAGTAGTATGAACAGGGCGGCCCACACCGGGGAGCTGTTTTTT. Its protein product is CASSMNRAAHTGELFF.

The chain uses TRBV7-9 and TRBJ1-1; 8 bases match TRBD1. Germline values: CDR1 SEHNR, CDR2 FQNEAQ (reference sequence). The CDR3 contains 14 residues. V was pared by 3 bases and J by 3 bases, with 3 bases of the junction left unmatched. The CDR3 region has the DNA TGTGCCAGCAGCTTCAGACAGGGGTACACTGAAGCTTTCTTT. This codes for CASSFRQGYTEAFF.

The genes are TRBV29-1 and TRBJ2-1, with D hard to call. The length of the CDR3 is 15 residues. The germline V gene has CDR1 SQVTM and CDR2 ANQGSEA. V gave up 1 base and J gave up 0 bases, with 10 bases separating them. The CDR3 nucleotides are TGCAGCGTTGAAGCCGATCAATCCTCCTACAATGAGCAGTTCTTC. This codes for CSVEADQSSYNEQFF.

V and J are TRBV6-1 and TRBJ2-1; tentatively, D is TRBD1 (6 bases). This CDR3 has 14 amino acids. The V gene lost 8 bases and the J gene lost 4 bases, with 15 bases spanning the gap. From germline, CDR1 is MNHNS and CDR2 SASEGT. CDR3 amino acids: CASALRTEYNEQFF. The CDR3 coding sequence is TGTGCCAGCGCGCTTCGGACAGAATACAATGAGCAGTTCTTC.

The gene calls are TRBV4-1 and TRBJ1-5; D is undetermined. This CDR3 contains 14 residues. Germline values: CDR1 MGHRA, CDR2 YSYEKL. The V and J ends lost 2 bases and 6 bases respectively, with 11 bases between them. CDR3 in DNA: TGCGCCAGCAGCCAAAGAGGTCAAAGTCAGCCCCAGCATTTT. Protein product: CASSQRGQSQPQHF.

V and J are TRBV4-2 and TRBJ2-4; no clear D gene. There are 17 residues in the CDR3. Germline V gives CDR1 LGHNA, CDR2 YNFKEQ. Trimming pared 0 bases from V and 5 bases from J, leaving 17 bases between. CDR3 coding DNA: TGTGCCAGCAGCCAAGAAGAGAGGCCGCGCACAGAAAACATTCAGTACTTC. Protein product: CASSQEERPRTENIQYF.

This clone was observed a single time. The J gene is TRBJ2-2, the V gene TRBV5-1, with D possibly being TRBD2 (6 bases). The CDR3 has 15 amino acids. The V end was cut by 4 bases, the J end by 2 bases, with 12 bases between. CDR1 is SGHRS and CDR2 is YFSETQ in the germline V gene. The CDR3 DNA reads as TGCGCCAGCAGCCCACACGGGAGTAACACCGGGGAGCTGTTTTTT. Translated: CASSPHGSNTGELFF.

The chain joins TRBV10-2 to TRBJ2-3, with TRBD2 identical over 9 bases. Germline loops: CDR1 WSHSY, CDR2 SAAADI. The CDR3 spans 14 residues. Trimming at V came to 6 bases and at J to 2 bases, leaving 3 bases not matched to a gene. The CDR3 sequence: CASRGTSLTDTQYF. In DNA, the CDR3 is TGCGCCAGCAGGGGGACTAGCCTCACAGATACGCAGTATTTT.

V and J are TRBV30 and TRBJ1-4; D not certain. Trimming removed 1 base from V and 4 bases from J, with 10 bases in between. This CDR3 is 14 amino acids long. Germline assignment: CDR1 GTSNPN and CDR2 SVGIG (reference sequence). The CDR3 here is CAWSANSLNEKLFF. In nucleotides, the CDR3 is TGTGCCTGGAGTGCGAACAGCCTTAATGAAAAACTGTTTTTT.

The chain uses TRBV15 and TRBJ2-1; D not resolved. Germline CDR1 LNHNV, CDR2 YYDKDF (reference sequence). The CDR3 sequence is 13 residues long. V was shortened by 1 base and J by 4 bases, with 5 bases between the two germline ends. The CDR3 reads CATSRVAYNEQFF. CDR3 bases: TGTGCCACCAGCAGAGTTGCGTACAATGAGCAGTTCTTC.

The chain combines TRBV18 with TRBJ1-1; D unclear. Germline CDR1 is KGHSH and CDR2 is LQKENI. V gave up 1 base and J gave up 5 bases, with 26 bases separating them. There are 19 residues in the CDR3. This CDR3 is CASSPRVRRGLGRGTEAFF. The CDR3 nucleotides are TGTGCCAGCTCACCACGAGTCAGGCGAGGGTTAGGGCGTGGGACTGAAGCTTTCTTT.

The CDR3 sequence is CASRTDSVTGELFF. The CDR3 DNA is TGTGCCAGCAGGACTGACAGCGTAACCGGGGAGCTGTTTTTT. The V call is TRBV28, the J call TRBJ2-2; possible D gene TRBD1, 5 bases. This CDR3 contains 14 residues. Trimming took off 6 bases at V and 5 bases at J, with 13 bases between the two ends. In germline, CDR1 is MDHEN, CDR2 SYDVKM.

This chain connects TRBV9 to TRBJ2-1; perhaps TRBD2 as D (6 bases). Germline CDR1 and CDR2: SGDLS and YYNGEE. The V and J ends lost 4 bases and 7 bases respectively, with 15 bases between them. The CDR3 runs to 14 residues. DNA of the CDR3: TGTGCCAGCAGCCCTATCGCGACTAGAAATGAGCAGTTCTTC. This codes for CASSPIATRNEQFF.

The table lists this clone with a few counts. CDR3: CASSRTGSNQPQHF. The CDR3 DNA reads as TGTGCCAGCAGTCGGACAGGTAGCAATCAGCCCCAGCATTTT. This chain uses TRBV2 with TRBJ1-5; 7 bases are shared with TRBD1. This CDR3 region has 14 residues. CDR1 is SNHLY and CDR2 is FYNNEI in the germline V gene. The V gene end was trimmed by 5 bases and the J gene end by 0 bases; junction bases not matched to a gene: 1. Combining the CDR3 with reference TRBV2 and TRBJ1-5 gives the whole variable domain EPEVTQTPSHQVTQMGQEVILRCVPISNHLYFYWYRQILGQKVEFLVSFYNNEISEKSEIFDDQFSVERPDGSNFTLKIRSTKLEDSAMYFCASSRTGSNQPQHFGDGTRLSIL.

V is TRBV30 and J is TRBJ1-6, with TRBD1 matching over 9 bases. Germline assignment: CDR1 GTSNPN and CDR2 SVGIG (reference sequence). The CDR3 is 15 residues long. J was trimmed by 7 bases and V by 5 bases; bases with no gene match: 9. The CDR3 coding sequence is TGTGCCTGGGCAGCTACAGGGGGCGGAAATTCACCCCTCCACTTT. It encodes CAWAATGGGNSPLHF.

In this sample, this clone turned up a few times. The V and J genes are TRBV6-4 and TRBJ1-1; D not resolved. This CDR3 is 13 amino acids long. Per the germline V gene, CDR1 is MRHNA and CDR2 is SNTAGT. Between the trimmed V and J ends, which lost 3 bases and 5 bases, there was a span of 10 bases. The CDR3 nucleotides are TGTGCCAGCAGTGATGGTACCTTTACTGAAGCTTTCTTT. It is translated as CASSDGTFTEAFF.

This clone was seen a few times. V and J are TRBV18 and TRBJ1-5; tentative D call: TRBD1 (5 bases). The germline V gene has CDR1 KGHSH and CDR2 LQKENI. The CDR3 has 15 residues. The ends were cut back, 3 bases at V and 6 bases at J, with 15 bases in the middle. In DNA, the CDR3 is TGTGCCAGCTCACCCCGGCAGGGAGCCAGTCAGCCCCAGCATTTT. It codes for CASSPRQGASQPQHF.

The genes are TRBV6-6 and TRBJ1-4; 7 bases match TRBD1. The CDR3 extends over 16 amino acids. V lost 2 bases, J lost 5 bases, and 8 bases stayed unmatched. Germline CDR1 and CDR2: MNHNY and SVGAGI (reference sequence). The CDR3 loop reads CASSYVGGALNEKLFF. Written as DNA, the CDR3 is TGTGCCAGCAGTTACGTAGGGGGCGCCTTAAATGAAAAACTGTTTTTT.

The chain links TRBV9 to TRBJ2-1, with 8 bases aligning to TRBD2. This CDR3 has 15 amino acids. The V and J ends lost 2 bases and 6 bases, in that order; junction bases with no gene match: 7. CDR1 and CDR2 from the germline V gene are SGDLS and YYNGEE. The CDR3 protein is CASSVDGRASNEQFF. CDR3 sequence (DNA): TGTGCCAGCAGCGTCGACGGGAGGGCCTCCAATGAGCAGTTCTTC. Filled out from reference TRBV9 and TRBJ2-1, the complete variable domain reads DSGVTQTPKHLITATGQRVTLRCSPRSGDLSVYWYQQSLDQGLQFLIQYYNGEERAKGNILERFSAQQFPDLHSELNLSSLELGDSALYFCASSVDGRASNEQFFGPGTRLTVL.

The chain recombines TRBV30 with TRBJ1-3, with 8 bases that match TRBD1. The V and J ends lost 0 bases and 0 bases, in that order; junction bases with no gene match: 4. CDR3 length: 16 amino acids. Germline V gene lookup returns CDR1 GTSNPN and CDR2 SVGIG (reference sequence). CDR3 DNA: TGTGCCTGGAGTGTGGCAGGGGGCTCCTCTGGAAACACCATATATTTT. Translating gives CAWSVAGGSSGNTIYF.

This clone has more than one count but fewer than ten. The gene calls are TRBV5-4 and TRBJ2-2; TRBD1 aligns across 8 bases. J gave up 1 base and V 4 bases, and 3 bases lay outside the gene matches. The CDR3 length is 15 residues. The germline CDR1 and CDR2 sequences are SGHNT and YYREEE (reference sequence). The CDR3 spells CASSGQGRNTGELFF. CDR3 sequence (DNA): TGTGCCAGCAGCGGACAGGGTAGGAACACCGGGGAGCTGTTTTTT.

The chain recombines TRBV5-6 with TRBJ1-6; D is ambiguous. Germline CDR1 reads SGHDT; CDR2 reads YYEEEE. V was clipped by 0 bases and J by 0 bases, with 7 bases between them. The length of the CDR3 is 16 residues. The CDR3 sequence is CASSLVRSSYNSPLHF. CDR3 DNA: TGTGCCAGCAGCTTGGTAAGGAGCTCCTATAATTCACCCCTCCACTTT.

The J gene is TRBJ2-2, the V gene TRBV6-4, with no clear D. The CDR3 loop spans 13 amino acids. Germline CDR1 and CDR2: MRHNA and SNTAGT. The ends were cut back, 6 bases at V and 3 bases at J, with 8 bases in the middle. Written as DNA, the CDR3 is TGTGCCAGCAGCCACCTGTACACCGGGGAGCTGTTTTTT. Its protein product is CASSHLYTGELFF.